These 23 T cell receptor beta chains came from one sample sequenced in a study of shared clonotypes between healthy human individuals. Naive CD8 cells lacked CD45RO and underwent positive selection for CCR7, leaving out terminally differentiated effector memory CD45RA+ cells. The table came from immunoSEQ multiplex PCR; TCRdb's copy has only in-frame clones and leaves some out. This repertoire shows around 2.1 million clones, roughly 91% found once; its top ten account for under 2%. The sequencing input was naive CD8+ T cells from PBMCs. Every receptor here comes from a man aged 18 to 29 in good health. Some clones in this sample may be carry-over from other donors' samples.

The rearrangement links TRBV13 to TRBJ2-3, with TRBD2 identical over 7 bases. The CDR3 contains 14 residues. Looked up from germline, CDR1 is PRHDT and CDR2 is FYEKMQ (reference sequence). Trimming at V came to 2 bases and at J to 4 bases, leaving 3 bases not matched to a gene. The chain's CDR3 is CASSLTGGADTQYF. In DNA, the CDR3 is TGTGCCAGCAGCTTAACGGGGGGAGCAGATACGCAGTATTTT. The full variable domain, completed using reference TRBV13 and TRBJ2-3, is AAGVIQSPRHLIKEKRETATLKCYPIPRHDTVYWYQQGPGQDPQFLISFYEKMQSDKGSIPDRFSAQQFSDYHSELNMSSLELGDSALYFCASSLTGGADTQYFGPGTRLTVL.

This clone showed up just a few times. The chain links TRBV30 to TRBJ2-5; TRBD2 is a possible D gene (5 bases). CDR1 and CDR2 (germline): GTSNPN, SVGIG (reference sequence). The CDR3 totals 14 residues. Deletions cut 0 bases from V and 4 bases from J, with 12 bases between. The CDR3 nucleotides read TGTGCCTGGAGTGTACGAGGGAGAGGAGAGACCCAGTACTTC. Its protein product is CAWSVRGRGETQYF.

The rearrangement links TRBV19 to TRBJ1-4; D possibly corresponds to TRBD1 (6 bases). The V end lost 5 bases, the J end lost 5 bases, and 18 bases lay between the germline ends. The CDR3 consists of 16 residues. Germline values: CDR1 LNHDA, CDR2 SQIVND (reference sequence). CDR3 sequence: CASSANREGNNEKLFF. The DNA of the CDR3 is TGTGCCAGTAGTGCCAACAGGGAGGGGAACAATGAAAAACTGTTTTTT.

A word on this clone: The sample contains more than one DNA sequence encoding this CDR3. This chain joins TRBV18 and TRBJ2-2, with D unresolved. CDR3 size: 12 residues. V was shortened by 4 bases and J by 5 bases, with 5 bases between the two germline ends. Germline loops: CDR1 KGHSH, CDR2 LQKENI. The CDR3 loop reads CASSLRTGELFF. DNA for the CDR3: TGTGCCAGCTCACTTCGAACCGGGGAGCTGTTTTTT.

V and J are TRBV5-8 and TRBJ2-1, with 7 nucleotides matching TRBD1. Germline CDR1 reads SGHTS; CDR2 reads YDEGEE. CDR3 length: 16 residues. V trimming: 6 bases; J trimming: 6 bases; junction bases outside the gene matches: 15. The CDR3 DNA sequence: TGTGCCAGCACCCAACCCAGGGACAGTCCCTCCAATGAGCAGTTCTTC. Its protein product is CASTQPRDSPSNEQFF.

The V gene is TRBV6-1, the J gene TRBJ2-7; D might be TRBD2 (6 bases). The CDR3 has 14 residues. Germline V gives CDR1 MNHNS, CDR2 SASEGT. V gave up 4 bases and J gave up 2 bases, with 12 bases separating them. In DNA, the CDR3 is TGTGCCAGCAGTGCAGGCAGGAGGGCCTACGAGCAGTACTTC. Amino acids: CASSAGRRAYEQYF.

This clone is a singleton in its sample. The DNA of the CDR3 is TGTGCCAGCAGCCCGAGCGGGTCACCCTACGAGCAGTACTTC. Translating gives CASSPSGSPYEQYF. The chain links TRBV28 to TRBJ2-7; a possible D gene is TRBD2 (6 bases). Germline values: CDR1 MDHEN, CDR2 SYDVKM. The CDR3 is 14 residues long. The V and J ends lost 6 bases and 2 bases respectively, with 14 bases between them. Together with reference TRBV28 and TRBJ2-7, the CDR3 gives the full variable domain: DVKVTQSSRYLVKRTGEKVFLECVQDMDHENMFWYRQDPGLGLRLIYFSYDVKMKEKGDIPEGYSVSREKKERFSLILESASTNQTSMYLCASSPSGSPYEQYFGPGTRLTVT.

CDR3 residues: CASSRGTGGNTIYF. Written as DNA, the CDR3 is TGTGCCAGCAGCCGAGGGACAGGCGGAAACACCATATATTTT. The chain recombines TRBV6-5 with TRBJ1-3; 8 bases align to TRBD1. The CDR3 has 14 residues. V shed 6 bases and J 4 bases; nucleotides not matched to a gene: 5. The germline V gene has CDR1 MNHEY and CDR2 SVGAGI.

The chain recombines TRBV11-1 with TRBJ1-2; D is ambiguous. This CDR3 comprises 12 residues. Deletions cut 4 bases from V and 8 bases from J, with 11 bases between. Per the germline V gene, CDR1 is SGHAT and CDR2 is FQDESV (reference sequence). The CDR3 DNA follows: TGTGCCAGCAGCTCTCGGGGTTCAGGCTACACCTTC. This encodes CASSSRGSGYTF.

The gene calls are TRBV5-1 and TRBJ2-1; 9 bases fit TRBD1. CDR1 and CDR2 (germline): SGHRS, YFSETQ. CDR3 length equals 13 residues. The trim removed 2 bases at V and 7 bases at J, leaving 1 base unmatched. The DNA for the CDR3 is TGCGCCAGCAGCTTACAGGGGGCGAATGAGCAGTTCTTC. Protein sequence: CASSLQGANEQFF. Complete variable domain (other parts from reference TRBV5-1 and TRBJ2-1): KAGVTQTPRYLIKTRGQQVTLSCSPISGHRSVSWYQQTPGQGLQFLFEYFSETQRNKGNFPGRFSGRQFSNSRSEMNVSTLELGDSALYLCASSLQGANEQFFGPGTRLTVL.

The rearrangement uses TRBV27 and TRBJ1-1; D gene uncertain. This CDR3 has 12 residues. Trimming left V 8 bases short and J 6 bases short, with 13 bases between. CDR1 MNHEY and CDR2 SMNVEV come from the germline V gene (reference sequence). For the CDR3, the DNA is TGTGCCAGCGCTAGAAAGGGCGCTGAAGCTTTCTTT. Protein sequence: CASARKGAEAFF.

Here the CDR3 reads CASSVGQGPNGYTF. DNA of the CDR3: TGTGCCAGCAGCGTTGGACAAGGGCCAAATGGCTACACCTTC. The chain recombines TRBV9 with TRBJ1-2; perhaps TRBD1 as D (5 bases). Between the trimmed V and J ends, which lost 2 bases and 6 bases, there was a span of 14 bases. This CDR3 has 14 amino acids. The germline gives CDR1 SGDLS, CDR2 YYNGEE.

The chain combines TRBV6-4 with TRBJ2-3, with a possible D match to TRBD2 (6 bases). V lost 5 bases, J lost 5 bases, and 14 bases lay in between. The V gene's germline CDR1 is MRHNA and CDR2 SNTAGT. The CDR3 consists of 14 residues. CDR3 in DNA: TGTGCCAGCAGTACCTGGCCAGCGGGAGATACGCAGTATTTT. Translation gives CASSTWPAGDTQYF.

V gene TRBV4-1 combines with J gene TRBJ2-2, with TRBD2 matching 7 bases. The CDR3 length is 17 residues. The germline V gene has CDR1 MGHRA and CDR2 YSYEKL. Trimming removed 0 bases from V and 1 base from J; junction bases left unmatched: 5. The CDR3 loop reads CASSQDFAGENTGELFF. CDR3 nucleotide sequence: TGCGCCAGCAGCCAAGATTTTGCGGGAGAGAACACCGGGGAGCTGTTTTTT.

Regarding this clone: Other DNA sequences in this specimen translate into the identical CDR3. The rearrangement joins TRBV7-9 to TRBJ2-1; 13 positions agree with TRBD2. There are 15 residues in the CDR3. Germline V gene lookup returns CDR1 SEHNR and CDR2 FQNEAQ (reference sequence). The trim removed 5 bases at V and 3 bases at J, leaving 1 base unmatched. The CDR3 protein is CASSRLAGGYNEQFF. CDR3 sequence (DNA): TGTGCCAGCAGCCGACTAGCGGGAGGCTACAATGAGCAGTTCTTC.

The rearrangement uses TRBV7-9 and TRBJ1-2; D remains ambiguous. Per the germline V gene, CDR1 is SEHNR and CDR2 is FQNEAQ (reference sequence). The CDR3 totals 13 residues. Trimming took off 0 bases at V and 8 bases at J, with 10 bases between the two ends. CDR3 amino acids: CASSLARPDGYTF. For the CDR3, the DNA is TGTGCCAGCAGCTTAGCGAGGCCGGACGGCTACACCTTC.

The rearrangement joins TRBV28 to TRBJ2-5, with D possibly being TRBD2 (6 bases). Germline V lookup: CDR1 MDHEN, CDR2 SYDVKM. The CDR3 consists of 14 residues. V lost 6 bases, J lost 0 bases, and 11 bases lay in between. CDR3 sequence: CASRYGTYQETQYF. The CDR3 nucleotides are TGTGCCAGCAGATACGGGACTTACCAAGAGACCCAGTACTTC.

The rearrangement links TRBV29-1 to TRBJ2-7, with 7 bases that match TRBD2. The V segment lost 1 base and the J segment 3 bases; nucleotides outside the gene matches: 9. This CDR3 contains 15 residues. The germline V gene has CDR1 SQVTM and CDR2 ANQGSEA. The CDR3 nucleotides read TGCAGCGTTGAAGTAGGCGGGAGTATTAGCTACGAGCAGTACTTC. This encodes CSVEVGGSISYEQYF.

This chain uses TRBV29-1 with TRBJ1-2; D is ambiguous. The CDR3 is made up of 11 amino acids. Trimming pared 5 bases from V and 5 bases from J, leaving 9 bases between. Germline values: CDR1 SQVTM, CDR2 ANQGSEA. The CDR3 DNA reads as TGCAGCGTTAAATACGCTTATGGCTACACCTTC. As protein: CSVKYAYGYTF.

The gene calls are TRBV11-2 and TRBJ2-5, with D maybe TRBD2 (5 bases). Trimming took off 3 bases at V and 5 bases at J, with 7 bases between the two ends. Germline CDR1 reads SGHAT; CDR2 reads FQNNGV. CDR3 length: 12 amino acids. DNA for the CDR3: TGTGCCAGCAGCTTCGGGATGGAGACCCAGTACTTC. Translation: CASSFGMETQYF. The complete variable domain, with remaining parts taken from reference TRBV11-2 and TRBJ2-5, reads EAGVAQSPRYKIIEKRQSVAFWCNPISGHATLYWYQQILGQGPKLLIQFQNNGVVDDSQLPKDRFSAERLKGVDSTLKIQPAKLEDSAVYLCASSFGMETQYFGPGTRLLVL.

The genes are TRBV5-5 and TRBJ2-5; D remains ambiguous. The CDR3 has 15 residues. V shed 4 bases and J shed 5 bases, with 18 bases lying between them. CDR1 and CDR2 from the germline V gene are SGHKS and YYEKEE (reference sequence). The CDR3 spells CASSDPRGVVETQYF. Written as DNA, the CDR3 is TGTGCCAGCAGCGATCCCCGTGGGGTTGTGGAGACCCAGTACTTC.

This clone has only one observation. The chain uses TRBV10-2 and TRBJ2-1; no reliable D call. From germline, CDR1 is WSHSY and CDR2 SAAADI. There are 11 residues in the CDR3. V was pared by 8 bases and J by 3 bases, with 5 bases between. CDR3 amino acids: CASADYNEQFF. The DNA for the CDR3 is TGCGCCAGCGCCGACTACAATGAGCAGTTCTTC.

CDR3 sequence (DNA): TGTGCCAGCAGTGAAAACCCAGGGATGATGAACACTGAAGCTTTCTTT. Translating gives CASSENPGMMNTEAFF. The chain has TRBV6-1 and TRBJ1-1, with D perhaps TRBD1 (5 bases). CDR3 length: 16 residues. Per the germline V gene, CDR1 is MNHNS and CDR2 is SASEGT. The V gene lost 2 bases and the J gene lost 0 bases, with 13 bases spanning the gap.